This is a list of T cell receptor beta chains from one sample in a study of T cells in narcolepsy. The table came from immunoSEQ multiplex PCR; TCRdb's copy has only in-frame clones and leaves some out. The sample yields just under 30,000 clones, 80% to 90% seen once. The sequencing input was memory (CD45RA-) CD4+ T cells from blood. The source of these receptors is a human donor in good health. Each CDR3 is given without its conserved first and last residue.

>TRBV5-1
ASTGALFSTDTQY
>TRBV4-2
ASSQSGTSIGTYEQY
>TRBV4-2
ASSQDPDRGVDTQY
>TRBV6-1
ASSATSGGFYAKNIQY
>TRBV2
ASRGLPDTQY
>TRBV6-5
ASTRTGNSYEQY
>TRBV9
ASSVEPTGGRETQY
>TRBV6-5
ASGIATETDTQY
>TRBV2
ASTLDNVNTEAF
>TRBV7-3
ASSLSHSTTEAF
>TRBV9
ASSVGDRDFNTIY
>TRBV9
ASSPLGTGELF
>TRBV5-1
ASSRTGPNTEAF
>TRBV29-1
SVDVGWEQY
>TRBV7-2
ASSNTGYNEQF
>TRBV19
ASKPGQGSSPLH
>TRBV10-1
ASSAGKNTEAF
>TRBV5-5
ASSYRGRVGGIYEQY
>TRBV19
ATSSGGRSNQPQH
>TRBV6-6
ASTETLLYNSPLH
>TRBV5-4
ASSLVSRSTNYGYT
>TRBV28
ASSSPRVGTSGYNEQF
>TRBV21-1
ASSKASGLNTEAF
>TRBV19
ASHPGGGLISGNTIY
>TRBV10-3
AISESYSYGYT
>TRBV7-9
ASSSNYGYT
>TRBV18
ASSLDSGGTEAF
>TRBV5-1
ASSLAQGQAYEQY
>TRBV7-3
ASSLGRTRGQETQY
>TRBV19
ASSIAGNSPLH
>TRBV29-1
SGGRGGDRHGYT
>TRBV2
ASSEDLNQPQH
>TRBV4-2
ASSQGTSGMFYEQY
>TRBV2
ASSPDRSVTEPQH
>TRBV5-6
ASSPGLAGGDYEQF
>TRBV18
ASSRDATRSSTDTQY
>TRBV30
AWGRDRNTEAF
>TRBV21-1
ASSTLGQSNQPQH
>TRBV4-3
ASSQESGGRPQPQH
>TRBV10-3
ATDRGANYGYT
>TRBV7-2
ASSMDRGDEKLF
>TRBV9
ASSGGTGKGTEAF
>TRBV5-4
ASSLDAAHNQPQH
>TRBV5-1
ASSFRDGDEKLF
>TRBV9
ASSRSPAGNTEAF
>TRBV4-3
ASSQDTSRNEQF
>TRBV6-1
ASSEGRVDYGYT
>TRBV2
ASREETNSPLH
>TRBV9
ASSTRVGTSFPSGANVLT
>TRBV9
ASSVNPSGQGTNEQF
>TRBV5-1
ASSHRTSGNTGELF
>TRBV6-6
ASSYNAEAF
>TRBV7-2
ASSLSGRETDTQY